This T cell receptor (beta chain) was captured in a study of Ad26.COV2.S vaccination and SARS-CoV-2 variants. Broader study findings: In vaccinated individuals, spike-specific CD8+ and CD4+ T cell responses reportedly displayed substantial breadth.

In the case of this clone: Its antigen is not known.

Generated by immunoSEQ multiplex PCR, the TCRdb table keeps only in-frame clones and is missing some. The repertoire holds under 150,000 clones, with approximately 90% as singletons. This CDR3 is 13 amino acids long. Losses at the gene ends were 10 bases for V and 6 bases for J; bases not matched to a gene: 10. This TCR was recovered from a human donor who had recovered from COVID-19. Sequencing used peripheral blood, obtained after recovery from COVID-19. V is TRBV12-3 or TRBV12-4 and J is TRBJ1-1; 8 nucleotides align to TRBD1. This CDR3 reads CATAPGGRAEAFF. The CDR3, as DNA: TGTGCCACCGCCCCAGGGGGCAGGGCTGAAGCTTTCTTT.